Listed below are T cell receptor beta chains from one sample, sequenced in a study of blood T cell repertoires in COVID-19. Produced via immunoSEQ multiplex PCR; TCRdb's table is partial and in-frame only. Of more than 65,000 clones listed, 70% to 80% are singletons. The source material was peripheral blood. These receptors came from a woman between 70 and 85 years old with acute or convalescent COVID-19. Both conserved end residues are part of each CDR3. The order of the fields is CDR3 DNA, CDR3 protein, clone size, J gene, D gene, V gene. D genes are given only for firm matches. The listing skips clone size in some rows; elsewhere it reads once, few, many or a size class.

DNA: TGTGCCAGCAGCAAGGACAGAGATCAGCCCCAGCATTTT
CDR3: CASSKDRDQPQHF
size: -
J: TRBJ1-5
D: -
V: TRBV21-1

DNA: TGTGCCAGCAGCTTAGGAGGGGGTAGGGCCTACAATGAGCAGTTCTTC
CDR3: CASSLGGGRAYNEQFF
size: once
J: TRBJ2-1
D: -
V: TRBV7-2

DNA: TGTGCCAGCAGTTATTCGAGCAATCAGCCCCAGCATTTT
CDR3: CASSYSSNQPQHF
size: -
J: TRBJ1-5
D: -
V: TRBV6-5

DNA: TGTGCCAGCAGCTTGGCCTCGTTCCGGACAGACTACAATGAGCAGTTCTTC
CDR3: CASSLASFRTDYNEQFF
size: -
J: TRBJ2-1
D: -
V: TRBV5-6

DNA: TGTGCCAGCAGCCAAGTGATCGACAGGACCAAAAACATTCAGTACTTC
CDR3: CASSQVIDRTKNIQYF
size: -
J: TRBJ2-4
D: -
V: TRBV3-1/TRBV3-2

DNA: TGTGCCAGTAGTAGACCCTTCGACGGACAGAGCTACGAGCAGTACTTC
CDR3: CASSRPFDGQSYEQYF
size: -
J: TRBJ2-7
D: -
V: TRBV19

DNA: TGTGCCAGTAGTTCGGGACAGGGGGCGCGGACTGAAGCTTTCTTT
CDR3: CASSSGQGARTEAFF
size: -
J: TRBJ1-1
D: TRBD1
V: TRBV19

DNA: TGTGCCAGCTCACGTAGCGGGGGGCAGGGAACTGAAGCTTTCTTT
CDR3: CASSRSGGQGTEAFF
size: -
J: TRBJ1-1
D: -
V: TRBV18

DNA: TGCAGCGTATACAGGGGGCTCAGCACTGAAGCTTTCTTT
CDR3: CSVYRGLSTEAFF
size: -
J: TRBJ1-1
D: TRBD1
V: TRBV29-1

DNA: TGTGCCAGCAGCCCACTCTTAGGGGGGGGCGCGGATGGCTACACCTTC
CDR3: CASSPLLGGGADGYTF
size: -
J: TRBJ1-2
D: -
V: TRBV21-1

DNA: TGTGCCACCCGGACAGGGCTCACAGATACGCAGTATTTT
CDR3: CATRTGLTDTQYF
size: -
J: TRBJ2-3
D: TRBD1
V: TRBV5-4

DNA: TGCGCCAGCAGGGTCCAACGGGCAGATACGCAGTATTTT
CDR3: CASRVQRADTQYF
size: -
J: TRBJ2-3
D: -
V: TRBV5-1

DNA: TGTGCCAGCAGTCCCAGGACAGGGACGAACTATGGCTACACCTTC
CDR3: CASSPRTGTNYGYTF
size: -
J: TRBJ1-2
D: TRBD1
V: TRBV27

DNA: TGCAGCGTTAAAGCGGACTCACGGGATACGCAGTATTTT
CDR3: CSVKADSRDTQYF
size: -
J: TRBJ2-3
D: -
V: TRBV29-1

DNA: TGTGCCACCGGCGATCCAGCGCCGAAAAACATTCAGTACTTC
CDR3: CATGDPAPKNIQYF
size: -
J: TRBJ2-4
D: -
V: TRBV15

DNA: TGTGCCAGCAGCTTGACAGGGGGGAGCAATCAGCCCCAGCATTTT
CDR3: CASSLTGGSNQPQHF
size: -
J: TRBJ1-5
D: TRBD1
V: TRBV5-6

DNA: TGTGCCAGCAGCGTAAGCACCGAGGGCAATCAGCCCCAGCATTTT
CDR3: CASSVSTEGNQPQHF
size: once
J: TRBJ1-5
D: -
V: TRBV9

DNA: TGTGCCAGCAGCTTGTTTGGGAGGGGTAACAATGAGCAGTTCTTC
CDR3: CASSLFGRGNNEQFF
size: -
J: TRBJ2-1
D: TRBD2
V: TRBV5-8

DNA: TGTGCCAGCTCACCCTACCCACAGGGGAGTAGAACTGAAGCTTTCTTT
CDR3: CASSPYPQGSRTEAFF
size: -
J: TRBJ1-1
D: TRBD1
V: TRBV18

DNA: TGCGCCAGCAGCCTAGCGACAGGGCTCAGCACAGATACGCAGTATTTT
CDR3: CASSLATGLSTDTQYF
size: -
J: TRBJ2-3
D: -
V: TRBV5-1

DNA: TGTGCCAGTAGTATCAGGGTAGGGAGCAATCAGCCCCAGCATTTT
CDR3: CASSIRVGSNQPQHF
size: -
J: TRBJ1-5
D: -
V: TRBV19

DNA: TGTGCCAGCAGTCTAGCGGGAGCGGAAAACAATGAGCAGTTCTTC
CDR3: CASSLAGAENNEQFF
size: -
J: TRBJ2-1
D: TRBD2
V: TRBV6-2/TRBV6-3

DNA: TGTGCCAGCATCTACAGGGGTAATTCACCCCTCCACTTT
CDR3: CASIYRGNSPLHF
size: -
J: TRBJ1-6
D: TRBD1
V: TRBV2

DNA: TGTGCCAGCAGCGGACAGGTTGAGCATTTT
CDR3: CASSGQVEHF
size: -
J: TRBJ1-3
D: -
V: TRBV9

DNA: TGCGCCAGCAGCTTCCGAGGGAACACTGAAGCTTTCTTT
CDR3: CASSFRGNTEAFF
size: -
J: TRBJ1-1
D: -
V: TRBV5-1

DNA: TGTGCCAGCAGCTTAAATATCGACAGGGGGCAAGGAGCGGAGACCCAGTACTTC
CDR3: CASSLNIDRGQGAETQYF
size: -
J: TRBJ2-5
D: TRBD1
V: TRBV7-3

DNA: TGTGCCAGCAGCTCGTGGACAGGGATAGAGACCCAGTACTTC
CDR3: CASSSWTGIETQYF
size: -
J: TRBJ2-5
D: TRBD1
V: TRBV11-2

DNA: TGTGCCAGCAGCCAAGGGAGTTCCGAAGCTTTCTTT
CDR3: CASSQGSSEAFF
size: -
J: TRBJ1-1
D: -
V: TRBV3-1/TRBV3-2

DNA: TGTGCCAGCAGTCTCACAGGGGGCGCATATGGAAACACCATATATTTT
CDR3: CASSLTGGAYGNTIYF
size: -
J: TRBJ1-3
D: TRBD1
V: TRBV27

DNA: TGTGCCAGCAGTTTCGGAGCGGGAGAGGCGACCCAGTACTTC
CDR3: CASSFGAGEATQYF
size: -
J: TRBJ2-5
D: TRBD2
V: TRBV2

DNA: TGTGCCAGCAGTCCTAGTTTCGCAGATACGCAGTATTTT
CDR3: CASSPSFADTQYF
size: -
J: TRBJ2-3
D: -
V: TRBV6-5

DNA: TGTGCCAGCTCACCACCCATACTAGCGGTAGGAGGTACGCAGTATTTT
CDR3: CASSPPILAVGGTQYF
size: -
J: TRBJ2-3
D: TRBD2
V: TRBV18

DNA: TGTGCCATCAGTGTGCAGGGGTCGAACACTGAAGCTTTCTTT
CDR3: CAISVQGSNTEAFF
size: few
J: TRBJ1-1
D: -
V: TRBV10-3

DNA: TGTGCCAGCAGCTTGGCGGGACAGGGGTCGTTTTCACCCCTCCACTTT
CDR3: CASSLAGQGSFSPLHF
size: -
J: TRBJ1-6
D: TRBD1
V: TRBV5-5

DNA: TGCGCCAGCAGCTCTAGCCGGGACAACAATGAGCAGTTCTTC
CDR3: CASSSSRDNNEQFF
size: once
J: TRBJ2-1
D: -
V: TRBV5-1

DNA: TGTGCCAGCAGCTTTCATACTAGCGGCACAGATACGCAGTATTTT
CDR3: CASSFHTSGTDTQYF
size: -
J: TRBJ2-3
D: TRBD2
V: TRBV5-4

DNA: TGTGCCAGCAGCCAAGTCTCGGCGGGGGGTACCGGGGAGCTGTTTTTT
CDR3: CASSQVSAGGTGELFF
size: -
J: TRBJ2-2
D: TRBD2
V: TRBV3-1/TRBV3-2

DNA: TGTGCCAGCAGCTCATACAGGGGGAGCTCCTACGAGCAGTACTTC
CDR3: CASSSYRGSSYEQYF
size: -
J: TRBJ2-7
D: TRBD1
V: TRBV11-2

DNA: TGTGCCAGCAGTTATAGGGGAATTAGCTACGAGCAGTACTTC
CDR3: CASSYRGISYEQYF
size: -
J: TRBJ2-7
D: -
V: TRBV6-6